The clone carrying this T cell receptor beta chain was counted between two and nine times. V gave up 0 bases and J gave up 8 bases, with 17 bases separating them. In germline, CDR1 is SGHDT, CDR2 YYEEEE. This CDR3 spans 15 amino acids. The record originates from a study of cytotoxic CD8 clonotypes in ibrutinib-treated CLL. Profiled with immunoSEQ multiplex PCR; TCRdb holds only in-frame clones, not every one. There are about 310,000 clones in the sample; roughly 79% occur only once, and roughly 7% lies in the top ten. This TCR was sampled from a human donor with chronic lymphocytic leukemia. Sequencing was performed on PBMCs, taken before ibrutinib treatment. The chain employs TRBV5-6 and TRBJ1-2; possible D gene TRBD1, 5 bases. The chain's CDR3 is CASSLAKIAGVGYTF. Written as DNA, the CDR3 is TGTGCCAGCAGCTTGGCCAAGATAGCGGGGGTCGGCTACACCTTC.